This TCR beta chain was captured in a study of CD8 T cells in Susac syndrome. cDNA came from roughly 0.53 to 1 ug RNA primed by random hexamers. TCRdb reprocessed the immunoSEQ multiplex PCR reads with MiXCR, giving one entry per CDR3 protein. Of about 160,000 distinct CDR3 sequences listed, about 90% were seen once; the top ten hold more than 0.07%. This CDR3 has 18 residues. V shed 0 bases, J shed 5 bases, and the junction held 14 bases outside the gene matches. The germline gives CDR1 LGHDT, CDR2 YNNKEL (reference sequence). The sequenced sample consisted of CD4+ T cells from PBMCs. This sequence was found in a human donor in good health. The chain is built from TRBV3-1 and TRBJ1-2; 8 bases agree with TRBD1. Here the CDR3 DNA reads TGTGCCAGCAGCCAAGATATAAGGGAACGGACAGGGAATTATGGCTACACCTTC. It encodes CASSQDIRERTGNYGYTF.